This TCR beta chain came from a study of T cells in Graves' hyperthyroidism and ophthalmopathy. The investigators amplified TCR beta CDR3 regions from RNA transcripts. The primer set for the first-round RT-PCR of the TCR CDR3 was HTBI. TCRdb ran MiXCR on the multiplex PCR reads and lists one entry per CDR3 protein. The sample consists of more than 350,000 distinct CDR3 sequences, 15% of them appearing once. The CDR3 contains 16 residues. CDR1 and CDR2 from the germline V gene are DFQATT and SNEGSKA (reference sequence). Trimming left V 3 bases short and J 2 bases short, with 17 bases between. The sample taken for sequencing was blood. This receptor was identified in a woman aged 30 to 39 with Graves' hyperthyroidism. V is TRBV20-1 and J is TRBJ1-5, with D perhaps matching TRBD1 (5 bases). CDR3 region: CSARGGGGSGNQPQHF. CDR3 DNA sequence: TGCAGTGCTAGGGGGGGTGGGGGTAGTGGCAATCAGCCCCAGCATTTT.